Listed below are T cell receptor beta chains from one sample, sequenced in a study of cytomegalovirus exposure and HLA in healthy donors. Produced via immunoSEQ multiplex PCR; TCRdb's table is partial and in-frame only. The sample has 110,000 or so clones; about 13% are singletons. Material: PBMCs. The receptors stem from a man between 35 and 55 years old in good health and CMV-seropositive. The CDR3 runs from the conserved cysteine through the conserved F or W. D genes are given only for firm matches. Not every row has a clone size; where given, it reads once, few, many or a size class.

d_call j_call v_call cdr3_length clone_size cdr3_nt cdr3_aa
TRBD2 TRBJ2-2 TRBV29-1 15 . TGCAGCGTTGACCCTAGCGGGAGTAACACCGGGGAGCTGTTTTTT CSVDPSGSNTGELFF
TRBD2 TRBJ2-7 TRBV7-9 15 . TGTGCCAGCAGCCCCCTGACGGGAGGGTTGGACGAGCAGTACTTC CASSPLTGGLDEQYF
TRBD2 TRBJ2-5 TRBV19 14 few TGTGCCAGTAGTCCCGGGAGGGCCTCGGAGACCCAGTACTTC CASSPGRASETQYF
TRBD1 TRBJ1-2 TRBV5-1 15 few TGCGCCAGCAGGGAGGACAGGGGGCGTAACTATGGCTACACCTTC CASREDRGRNYGYTF
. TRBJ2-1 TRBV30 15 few TGTGCCTGGAGTGCCCGGGTAGCGAGCTACAATGAGCAGTTCTTC CAWSARVASYNEQFF
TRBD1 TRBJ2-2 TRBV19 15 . TGTGCCAGTAGTATACAGGGGGTGAACACCGGGGAGCTGTTTTTT CASSIQGVNTGELFF
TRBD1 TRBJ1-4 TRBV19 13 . TGTGCCAGCGCGGGACAGGGCGGCGAAAAACTGTTTTTT CASAGQGGEKLFF
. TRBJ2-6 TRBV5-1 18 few TGCGCCAGCAGCTTGGACGGGGTCTTATACTCTGGGGCCAACGTCCTGACTTTC CASSLDGVLYSGANVLTF
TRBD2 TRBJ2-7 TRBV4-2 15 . TGTGCCAGCAGCCAAGCGGCGGGAGTTTCCTACGAGCAGTACTTC CASSQAAGVSYEQYF
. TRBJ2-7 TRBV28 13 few TGTGCCAGCAGTTCAGGCGACCGCTACGAGCAGTACTTC CASSSGDRYEQYF
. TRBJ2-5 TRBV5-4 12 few TGTGCCAGCAGCAAGCCGGAGGAGACCCAGTACTTC CASSKPEETQYF